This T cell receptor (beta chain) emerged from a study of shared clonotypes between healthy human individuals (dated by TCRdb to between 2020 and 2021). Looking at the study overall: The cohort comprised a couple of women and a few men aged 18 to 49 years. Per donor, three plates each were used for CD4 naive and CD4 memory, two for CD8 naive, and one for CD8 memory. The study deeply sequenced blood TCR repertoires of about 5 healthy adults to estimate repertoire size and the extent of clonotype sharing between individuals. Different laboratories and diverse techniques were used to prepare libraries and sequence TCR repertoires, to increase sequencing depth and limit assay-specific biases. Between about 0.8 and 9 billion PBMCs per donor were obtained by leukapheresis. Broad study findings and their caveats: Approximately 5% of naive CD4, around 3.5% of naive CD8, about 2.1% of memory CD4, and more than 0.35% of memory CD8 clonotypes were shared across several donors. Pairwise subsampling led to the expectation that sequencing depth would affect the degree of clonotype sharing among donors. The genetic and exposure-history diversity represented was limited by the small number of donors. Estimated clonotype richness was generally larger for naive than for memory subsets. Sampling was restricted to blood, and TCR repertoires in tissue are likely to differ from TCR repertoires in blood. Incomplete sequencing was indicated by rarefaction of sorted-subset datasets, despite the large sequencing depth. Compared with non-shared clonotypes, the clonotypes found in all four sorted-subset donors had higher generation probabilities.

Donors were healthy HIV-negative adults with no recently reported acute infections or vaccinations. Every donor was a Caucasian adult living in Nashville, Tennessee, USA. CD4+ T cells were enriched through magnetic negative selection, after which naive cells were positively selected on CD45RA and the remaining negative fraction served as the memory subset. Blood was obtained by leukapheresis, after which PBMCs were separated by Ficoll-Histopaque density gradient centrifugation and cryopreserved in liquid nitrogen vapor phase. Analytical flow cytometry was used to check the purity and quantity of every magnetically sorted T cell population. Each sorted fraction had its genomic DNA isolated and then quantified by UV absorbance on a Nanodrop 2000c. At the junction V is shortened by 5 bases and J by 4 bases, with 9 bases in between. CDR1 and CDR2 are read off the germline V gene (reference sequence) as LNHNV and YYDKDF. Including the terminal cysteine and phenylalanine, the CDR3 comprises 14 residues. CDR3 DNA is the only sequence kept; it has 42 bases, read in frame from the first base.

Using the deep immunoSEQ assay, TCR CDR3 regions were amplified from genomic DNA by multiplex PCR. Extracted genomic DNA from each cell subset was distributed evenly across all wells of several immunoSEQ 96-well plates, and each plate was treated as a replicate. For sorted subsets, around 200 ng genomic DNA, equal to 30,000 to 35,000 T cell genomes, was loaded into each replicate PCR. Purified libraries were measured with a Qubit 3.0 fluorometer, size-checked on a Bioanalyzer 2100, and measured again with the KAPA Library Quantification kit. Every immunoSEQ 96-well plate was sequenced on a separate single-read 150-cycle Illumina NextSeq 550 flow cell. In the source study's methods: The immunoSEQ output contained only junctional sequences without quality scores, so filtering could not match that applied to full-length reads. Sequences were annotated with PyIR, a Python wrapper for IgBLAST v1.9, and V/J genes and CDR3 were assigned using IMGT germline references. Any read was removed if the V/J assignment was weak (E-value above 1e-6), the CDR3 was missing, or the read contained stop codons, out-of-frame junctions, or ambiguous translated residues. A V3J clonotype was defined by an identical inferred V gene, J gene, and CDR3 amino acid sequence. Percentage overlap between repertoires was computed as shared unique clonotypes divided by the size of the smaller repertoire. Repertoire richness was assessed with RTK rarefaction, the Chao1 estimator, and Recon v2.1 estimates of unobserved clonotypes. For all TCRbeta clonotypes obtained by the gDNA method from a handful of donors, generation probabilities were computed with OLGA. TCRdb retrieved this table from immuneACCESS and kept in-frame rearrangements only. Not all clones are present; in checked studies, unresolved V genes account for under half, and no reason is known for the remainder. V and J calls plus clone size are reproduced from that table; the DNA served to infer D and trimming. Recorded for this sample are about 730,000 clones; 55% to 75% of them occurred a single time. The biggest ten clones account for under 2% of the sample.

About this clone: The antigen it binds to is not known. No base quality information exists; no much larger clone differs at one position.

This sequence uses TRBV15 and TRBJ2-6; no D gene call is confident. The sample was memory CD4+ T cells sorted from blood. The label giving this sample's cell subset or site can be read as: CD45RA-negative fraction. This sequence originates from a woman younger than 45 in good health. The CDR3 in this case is CATSARVGANVLTF. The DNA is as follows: TGTGCCACCAGCGCTCGGGTCGGGGCCAACGTCCTGACTTTC.